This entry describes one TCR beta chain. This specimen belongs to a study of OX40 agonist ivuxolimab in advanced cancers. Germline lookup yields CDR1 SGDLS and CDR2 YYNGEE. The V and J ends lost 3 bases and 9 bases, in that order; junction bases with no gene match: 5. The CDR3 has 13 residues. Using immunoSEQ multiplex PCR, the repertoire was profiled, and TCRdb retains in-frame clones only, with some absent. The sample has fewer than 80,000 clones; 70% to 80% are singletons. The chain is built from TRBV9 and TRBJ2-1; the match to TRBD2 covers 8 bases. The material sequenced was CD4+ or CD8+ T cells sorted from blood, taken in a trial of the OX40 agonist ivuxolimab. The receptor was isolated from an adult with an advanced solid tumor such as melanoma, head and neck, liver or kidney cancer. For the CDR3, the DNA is TGTGCCAGCAGCGCGCCGGGGGGGAGTGAGCAGTTCTTC. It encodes CASSAPGGSEQFF. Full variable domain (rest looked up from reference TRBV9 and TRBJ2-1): DSGVTQTPKHLITATGQRVTLRCSPRSGDLSVYWYQQSLDQGLQFLIQYYNGEERAKGNILERFSAQQFPDLHSELNLSSLELGDSALYFCASSAPGGSEQFFGPGTRLTVL.